Below, 31 T cell receptor beta chains from the same sample are listed, as sequenced in a study of memory CD4+ T cells and cytomegalovirus serostatus. This table comes from immunoSEQ multiplex PCR, and its TCRdb copy is limited to in-frame clones, with some not included. The sample lists around 50,000 clones; about 81% were seen once. Single viable CD3+CD4+CD8-CD45RO+ cells were sorted as the memory CD4+ T cells. Specimen: memory CD4+ T cells from blood. These TCRs come from an adult in good health and CMV-seronegative.

J is TRBJ1-1 and V is TRBV11-3, with 7 bases identical to TRBD1. The CDR3 is 15 amino acids. V lost 5 bases and J lost 1; bases outside the gene matches: 7. Germline CDR1 reads SGHNT; CDR2 reads YENEEA. The DNA of the CDR3 is TGTGCCAGCAGCCCGTCGACAGGGAGGAACACTGAAGCTTTCTTT. Encoded protein: CASSPSTGRNTEAFF.

The chain employs TRBV18 and TRBJ2-3; 7 nucleotides align to TRBD2. This CDR3 contains 17 residues. The germline CDR1 and CDR2 sequences are KGHSH and LQKENI. Unmatched junction bases numbered 16, after V lost 5 bases and J lost 5 bases. The CDR3: CASSANPFGGTKDTQYF. The CDR3, as DNA: TGTGCCAGCTCAGCAAACCCCTTCGGGGGGACCAAAGATACGCAGTATTTT. Full variable domain (remainder filled in from reference TRBV18 and TRBJ2-3): NAGVMQNPRHLVRRRGQEARLRCSPMKGHSHVYWYRQLPEEGLKFMVYLQKENIIDESGMPKERFSAEFPKEGPSILRIQQVVRGDSAAYFCASSANPFGGTKDTQYFGPGTRLTVL.

V and J are TRBV28 and TRBJ2-6; D is undetermined. With 3 bases removed from V and 0 bases from J, the gap between germline ends came to 3 bases. This CDR3 spans 14 amino acids. The V gene's germline CDR1 is MDHEN and CDR2 SYDVKM. The CDR3 spells CASSFYSGANVLTF. CDR3 in DNA: TGTGCCAGCAGTTTCTACTCTGGGGCCAACGTCCTGACTTTC.

Here the CDR3 reads CASKNRGPETQYF. The CDR3 coding sequence is TGTGCCAGCAAAAACAGGGGCCCAGAGACCCAGTACTTC. The chain employs TRBV6-5 and TRBJ2-5; TRBD1 matches at 7 bases. Germline V lookup: CDR1 MNHEY, CDR2 SVGAGI. The junction had 6 bases not matched to a gene; V was cut back by 7 bases and J by 4 bases. The CDR3 totals 13 residues.

The V call is TRBV4-2, the J call TRBJ2-1, with 10 bases identical to TRBD2. CDR1 is LGHNA and CDR2 is YNFKEQ in the germline V gene. This CDR3 is 15 amino acids long. The junction had 6 bases not matched to a gene; V was cut back by 4 bases and J by 6 bases. As DNA, the CDR3 is TGTGCCAGCAGCCTAAGCGGGAGGGGTGGCAATGAGCAGTTCTTC. Translated: CASSLSGRGGNEQFF.

This rearrangement joins TRBV27 to TRBJ2-7; tentatively, D is TRBD1 (6 bases). V dropped 4 bases and J dropped 3 bases, with 16 bases sitting between them. CDR1 MNHEY and CDR2 SMNVEV come from the germline V gene (reference sequence). The CDR3 covers 15 residues. Written as DNA, the CDR3 is TGTGCCAGCAGTTCACGACCATCAGGGGACTACGAGCAGTACTTC. Translation gives CASSSRPSGDYEQYF.

This chain links TRBV7-2 with TRBJ2-3; D possibly corresponds to TRBD1 (6 bases). The germline gives CDR1 SGHTA, CDR2 FQGNSA. The V end lost 5 bases, the J end lost 3 bases, and 15 bases lay between the germline ends. The CDR3 sequence is 15 residues long. CDR3 in DNA: TGTGCCAGCAGCCCGCGGCAGGGGAAGACAGATACGCAGTATTTT. It translates to CASSPRQGKTDTQYF.

This clone was seen a handful of times. Other DNA sequences from this sample encode an identical CDR3 as well. J is TRBJ2-7 and V is TRBV27; 7 nucleotides match TRBD2. The CDR3 spans 14 residues. The V segment lost 6 bases and the J segment 3 bases; nucleotides outside the gene matches: 8. Looked up from germline, CDR1 is MNHEY and CDR2 is SMNVEV (reference sequence). The CDR3 spells CASRRGGGFYEQYF. DNA of the CDR3: TGTGCCAGCAGGCGTGGGGGGGGGTTCTACGAGCAGTACTTC.

This sequence joins TRBV10-3 and TRBJ1-4, with TRBD1 identical over 12 bases. This CDR3 has 15 residues. Trimming at V came to 0 bases and at J to 8 bases, leaving 1 base not matched to a gene. The germline V gene has CDR1 ENHRY and CDR2 SYGVKD. The chain's CDR3 is CAISESGTGGEKLFF. The CDR3 nucleotides read TGTGCCATCAGTGAGTCGGGGACAGGGGGCGAAAAACTGTTTTTT.

The chain couples TRBV7-2 to TRBJ1-2; no definite D call. The CDR3 is 15 amino acids. CDR1 is SGHTA and CDR2 is FQGNSA in the germline V gene. V dropped 2 bases and J dropped 2 bases, with 12 bases sitting between them. The CDR3 DNA is TGTGCCAGCAGCTTAAGGCTTAATCCGAACTATGGCTACACCTTC. This encodes CASSLRLNPNYGYTF.

The V and J genes are TRBV6-4 and TRBJ2-7; perhaps D is TRBD1 or TRBD2 (5 bases each). Trimming removed 2 bases at V and 6 bases at J, with 11 bases between. Germline CDR1 reads MRHNA; CDR2 reads SNTAGT. The CDR3 covers 13 residues. The CDR3 DNA sequence: TGTGCCAGCAGTGACAGGAAGGGGAGCGAGCAGTACTTC. It is translated as CASSDRKGSEQYF.

This sequence joins TRBV5-1 and TRBJ2-5, with TRBD1 matching over 9 bases. The germline V gene encodes CDR1 SGHRS and CDR2 YFSETQ. Trimming at V came to 3 bases and at J to 4 bases, leaving 4 bases not matched to a gene. There are 14 residues in the CDR3. The CDR3 nucleotides are TGCGCCAGCAGCTCGGGACAGGGCCGAGAGACCCAGTACTTC. It encodes CASSSGQGRETQYF.

The V call is TRBV7-8, the J call TRBJ2-6, with D unresolved. This CDR3 region has 17 residues. The V end lost 5 bases, the J end lost 0 bases, and 14 bases lay between the germline ends. Germline V lookup: CDR1 SGHVS, CDR2 FQNEAQ. The CDR3 here is CASSQTALSSGANVLTF. Written as DNA, the CDR3 is TGTGCCAGCAGCCAAACAGCACTCAGCTCTGGGGCCAACGTCCTGACTTTC.

This clone was counted once. The J gene is TRBJ2-6, the V gene TRBV7-2, with D maybe TRBD2 (5 bases). There are 15 residues in the CDR3. From germline, CDR1 is SGHTA and CDR2 FQGNSA. Between the trimmed V and J ends, which lost 0 bases and 4 bases, there was a span of 7 bases. The chain's CDR3 is CASSLAERGANVLTF. For the CDR3, the DNA is TGTGCCAGCAGCTTAGCTGAGCGGGGGGCCAACGTCCTGACTTTC.

This clone was detected once. The V and J genes are TRBV10-2 and TRBJ1-4; D may be TRBD1 (5 bases). CDR3 length: 14 residues. Germline CDR1 WSHSY, CDR2 SAAADI. Trimming pared 2 bases from V and 7 bases from J, leaving 11 bases between. CDR3 region: CASSEQGWGEKLFF. Here the CDR3 DNA reads TGCGCCAGCAGTGAGCAGGGTTGGGGTGAAAAACTGTTTTTT.

This chain connects TRBV7-2 to TRBJ2-6, with D unclear. From germline, CDR1 is SGHTA and CDR2 FQGNSA. The CDR3 spans 16 residues. Trimming took 2 bases from V and 0 from J, leaving 8 bases between them. The CDR3 region has the DNA TGTGCCAGCAGCTTAACGGGCCTCTCTGGGGCCAACGTCCTGACTTTC. Translated: CASSLTGLSGANVLTF.

The CDR3 nucleotides read TGTGCCACTGGGAGTGAGTCAAATCAGCCCCAGCATTTT. Translating it yields CATGSESNQPQHF. This sequence joins TRBV10-3 and TRBJ1-5; D is ambiguous. Germline CDR1 is ENHRY and CDR2 is SYGVKD. V was pared by 10 bases and J by 4 bases, with 14 bases between. The CDR3 is made up of 13 amino acids.

Only a few counts were recorded for this clone. V usage is TRBV7-9 and J usage is TRBJ1-1; 7 positions agree with TRBD1. The V segment lost 5 bases and the J segment 5 bases; nucleotides outside the gene matches: 5. The CDR3 covers 13 residues. Germline lookup yields CDR1 SEHNR and CDR2 FQNEAQ (reference sequence). CDR3 DNA sequence: TGTGCCAGCAGCGTAACGGACAGGACTGAAGCTTTCTTT. Protein: CASSVTDRTEAFF.

This clone was seen just once. The V gene is TRBV30, the J gene TRBJ2-5; no firm D call. The CDR3 is 13 residues long. In germline, CDR1 is GTSNPN, CDR2 SVGIG (reference sequence). Trimming removed 2 bases at V and 5 bases at J, with 12 bases between. The DNA for the CDR3 is TGTGCCTGGAGTAATCGAATTGGGGAGACCCAGTACTTC. Its protein product is CAWSNRIGETQYF.

The chain is built from TRBV14 and TRBJ1-1; no firm D call. The V gene lost 0 bases and the J gene lost 1 base, with 9 bases spanning the gap. CDR3 length: 15 residues. In germline, CDR1 is SGHDN, CDR2 FVKESK. The CDR3, as DNA: TGTGCCAGCAGCCAAGATTTAACGAGGAACACTGAAGCTTTCTTT. Translating gives CASSQDLTRNTEAFF.

This clone was detected only a few times. Other nucleotide sequences from this sample produce the same CDR3. CDR3 protein: CASKLRRNTGELFF. The CDR3 DNA follows: TGTGCCAGCAAGTTACGGAGAAACACCGGGGAGCTGTTTTTT. The chain links TRBV6-5 to TRBJ2-2; D ambiguous. Deletions cut 7 bases from V and 2 bases from J, with 11 bases between. Germline CDR1 and CDR2: MNHEY and SVGAGI. This CDR3 region has 14 residues.

This rearrangement joins TRBV30 to TRBJ2-1; tentative D call: TRBD2 (5 bases). V lost 0 bases and J 4 bases, leaving 13 bases between the germline ends. The CDR3 totals 15 residues. The germline V gene encodes CDR1 GTSNPN and CDR2 SVGIG (reference sequence). The CDR3 DNA follows: TGTGCCTGGAGTGTACCCCGTAGGACTTACAATGAGCAGTTCTTC. Protein: CAWSVPRRTYNEQFF.

The chain combines TRBV10-3 with TRBJ1-1; TRBD1 matches at 8 bases. The length of the CDR3 is 12 residues. CDR1 is ENHRY, CDR2 SYGVKD, per germline. V lost 6 bases, J lost 9 bases, and 6 bases stayed unmatched. The CDR3 nucleotides are TGTGCCATCAGCGGACAGGGCCTTCAAGCTTTCTTT. Its protein product is CAISGQGLQAFF.

The chain uses TRBV5-1 and TRBJ2-3; TRBD2 might be the D (6 bases). Trimming removed 0 bases from V and 2 bases from J, with 16 bases in between. This CDR3 region has 17 residues. Looked up from germline, CDR1 is SGHRS and CDR2 is YFSETQ. CDR3 amino acids: CASSLASGGASTDTQYF. The CDR3 bases are TGCGCCAGCAGCTTGGCCAGCGGAGGGGCGTCCACAGATACGCAGTATTTT.

The chain combines TRBV19 with TRBJ1-1, with TRBD1 as a possible D gene (5 bases). V dropped 7 bases and J dropped 1 base, with 16 bases sitting between them. This CDR3 region has 15 residues. Germline values: CDR1 LNHDA, CDR2 SQIVND (reference sequence). Written as DNA, the CDR3 is TGTGCCAGTAACCCTACTGACAGCCGGAACACTGAAGCTTTCTTT. Protein sequence: CASNPTDSRNTEAFF.

This clone was seen a few times. The V and J genes are TRBV7-2 and TRBJ2-5; TRBD1 aligns across 7 bases. Germline assignment: CDR1 SGHTA and CDR2 FQGNSA. This CDR3 spans 15 amino acids. The V and J ends lost 4 bases and 0 bases, in that order; junction bases with no gene match: 5. CDR3 nucleotides: TGTGCCAGCAGCTCCCAGACAGGGTACCAAGAGACCCAGTACTTC. The encoded protein is CASSSQTGYQETQYF.

This chain connects TRBV4-1 to TRBJ1-1; 10 bases agree with TRBD1. Germline trimming cut 4 bases from V and 3 bases from J; bases unmatched to any gene: 14. Per germline, CDR1 MGHRA and CDR2 YSYEKL. CDR3 length equals 18 residues. DNA for the CDR3: TGCGCCAGCAGCCCAAGACCGGGACAGGGGATCCTTGACACTGAAGCTTTCTTT. Translating gives CASSPRPGQGILDTEAFF.

This sequence joins TRBV11-2 and TRBJ2-7, with 7 bases that match TRBD1. The germline V gene has CDR1 SGHAT and CDR2 FQNNGV. Trimming removed 5 bases from V and 2 bases from J; junction bases left unmatched: 9. The CDR3 covers 15 residues. DNA for the CDR3: TGTGCCAGCAGCCACTATACCGGGACAGCCTACGAGCAGTACTTC. It codes for CASSHYTGTAYEQYF.

The gene calls are TRBV6-4 and TRBJ1-5; no definite D call. CDR3 length: 18 residues. The germline V and J ends were trimmed by 5 bases and 0 bases, with 20 bases remaining between them. Germline V lookup: CDR1 MRHNA, CDR2 SNTAGT. CDR3 sequence reads: CASSPEGEFANSNQPQHF. Written as DNA, the CDR3 is TGTGCCAGCAGTCCAGAGGGCGAATTCGCAAATAGCAATCAGCCCCAGCATTTT.

The V call is TRBV5-1, the J call TRBJ2-4, with D perhaps matching TRBD1 (6 bases). Per the germline V gene, CDR1 is SGHRS and CDR2 is YFSETQ. CDR3 length equals 13 residues. Trimming stripped 6 bases from V and 8 bases from J, with 15 bases between. The DNA of the CDR3 is TGCGCCAGCACATTTGAGGGGGTCGACATTCAGTACTTC. It codes for CASTFEGVDIQYF.

This clone was observed once. The CDR3 sequence: CASSQGVDEQFF. Here the CDR3 DNA reads TGTGCCAGCAGCCAAGGGGTTGACGAGCAGTTCTTC. This sequence joins TRBV5-4 and TRBJ2-1, with D possibly TRBD1 on 5 matching bases. The CDR3 consists of 12 residues. CDR1 is SGHNT and CDR2 is YYREEE in the germline V gene (reference sequence). The germline V and J ends were trimmed by 4 bases and 10 bases, with 12 bases remaining between them.